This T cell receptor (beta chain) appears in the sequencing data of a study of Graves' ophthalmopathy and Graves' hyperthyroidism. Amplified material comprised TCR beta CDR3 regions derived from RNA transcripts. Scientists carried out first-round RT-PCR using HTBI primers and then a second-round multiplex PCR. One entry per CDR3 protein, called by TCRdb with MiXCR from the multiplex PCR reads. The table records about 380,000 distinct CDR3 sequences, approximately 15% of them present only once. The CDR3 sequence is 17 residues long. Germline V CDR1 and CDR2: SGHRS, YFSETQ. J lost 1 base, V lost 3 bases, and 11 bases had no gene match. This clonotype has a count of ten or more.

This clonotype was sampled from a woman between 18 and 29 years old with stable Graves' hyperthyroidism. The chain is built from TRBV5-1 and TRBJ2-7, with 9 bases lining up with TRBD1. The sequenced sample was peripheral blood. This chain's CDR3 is CASSSPRTGEWSYEQYF. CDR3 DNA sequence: TGCGCCAGCAGCTCCCCAAGGACAGGGGAATGGTCCTACGAGCAGTACTTC.